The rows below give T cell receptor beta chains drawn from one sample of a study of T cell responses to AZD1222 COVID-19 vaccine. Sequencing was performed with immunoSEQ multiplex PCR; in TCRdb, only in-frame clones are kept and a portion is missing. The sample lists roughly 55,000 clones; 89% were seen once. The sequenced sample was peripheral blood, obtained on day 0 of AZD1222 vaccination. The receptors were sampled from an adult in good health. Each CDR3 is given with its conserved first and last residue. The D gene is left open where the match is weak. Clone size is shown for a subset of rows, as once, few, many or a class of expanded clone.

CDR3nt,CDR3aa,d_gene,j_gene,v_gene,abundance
TGTGCCAGTAGTATCTCAGCAGAGGTAGGATATCAGCCCCAGCATTTT,CASSISAEVGYQPQHF,.,TRBJ1-5,TRBV19,.
TGCAGTGCTAGTTGGGGCGGGAGGGATACCGGGGAGCTGTTTTTT,CSASWGGRDTGELFF,TRBD2,TRBJ2-2,TRBV20-1,few
TGTGCCTCCAGTGGTAGCGGGAGCACCGGGGAGCTGTTTTTT,CASSGSGSTGELFF,TRBD2,TRBJ2-2,TRBV10-3,.
TGTGCCTGGAGTGAGGATAGCAATCAGCCCCAGCATTTT,CAWSEDSNQPQHF,.,TRBJ1-5,TRBV30,.
TGTGCCAGCAGTAATCTAGCGGGAGAGGCTCGGGAGACCCAGTACTTC,CASSNLAGEARETQYF,TRBD2,TRBJ2-5,TRBV6-2/TRBV6-3,.
TGTGCCACCTCCCTTTACCCCGAGCAGTACTTC,CATSLYPEQYF,.,TRBJ2-7,TRBV28,.
TGTGCCAGCGGGACCTACGAGCAGTACTTC,CASGTYEQYF,.,TRBJ2-7,TRBV6-5,.
TGTGCCAGCAGCCCCTCGGACAGGGGGCTACGTTCACCCCTCCACTTT,CASSPSDRGLRSPLHF,TRBD1,TRBJ1-6,TRBV3-1/TRBV3-2,.
TGTGCCACCAGCAGAGATCACCCCAGAGCGGGAGGCCCCGGGGAGCAGTACTTC,CATSRDHPRAGGPGEQYF,TRBD2,TRBJ2-7,TRBV15,.
TGTGCCAGCAGTATCAGGGGAGGCGAGACCCAGTACTTC,CASSIRGGETQYF,.,TRBJ2-5,TRBV27,few
TGTGCCAGTCACCCGGGACAGGGGGCTCGCTACACCTTC,CASHPGQGARYTF,TRBD1,TRBJ1-2,TRBV19,.
TGTGCCAGCAGCTTAGGGGCGGGAGTGAGCACCGGGGAGCTGTTTTTT,CASSLGAGVSTGELFF,TRBD2,TRBJ2-2,TRBV13,.
TGCAGCGTCCGGACAGGGGGCTTGGGCACTGAAGCTTTCTTT,CSVRTGGLGTEAFF,TRBD1,TRBJ1-1,TRBV29-1,.
TGTGCCAGCAGCCCACAGGGTAATGACTACGAGCAGTACTTC,CASSPQGNDYEQYF,.,TRBJ2-7,TRBV7-3,few
TGTGCCAGCAGCTTAAACGGGGGTTGGGAGACCCAGTACTTC,CASSLNGGWETQYF,.,TRBJ2-5,TRBV7-3,.
TGTGCCAGCAGCCCGCGTTCCTACAATGAGCAGTTCTTC,CASSPRSYNEQFF,.,TRBJ2-1,TRBV7-2,.
TGTGCCAGCAGCCAGCACCTAAGCGGGAGGAGGGAGACCCAGTACTTC,CASSQHLSGRRETQYF,TRBD2,TRBJ2-5,TRBV5-6,.
TGCGCCAGCAACCAAGGTACAGACTACGAGCAGTACTTC,CASNQGTDYEQYF,.,TRBJ2-7,TRBV5-1,.
TGCGCCAGCAGCTCCGGGACAGGGACTAACTATGGCTACACCTTC,CASSSGTGTNYGYTF,TRBD1,TRBJ1-2,TRBV5-1,.
TGTGCCAGCAGTGACTGGGGGAACAATCAGCCCCAGCATTTT,CASSDWGNNQPQHF,.,TRBJ1-5,TRBV25-1,.
TGTGCCTGGAGTGCCCCCGGGACAGGCTCCTACGAGCAGTACTTC,CAWSAPGTGSYEQYF,TRBD1,TRBJ2-7,TRBV30,.
TGTGCCAGCAGTTATAGGCAGGGGGGAAACGAGCAGTACTTC,CASSYRQGGNEQYF,.,TRBJ2-7,TRBV6-5,medium-sized
TGTGCCAGCAGCTTACAGGGAGACCCGAGCACCGGGGAGCTGTTTTTT,CASSLQGDPSTGELFF,.,TRBJ2-2,TRBV7-3,.
TGTGCCAGCAGGCAGGGGACAACTAGCACAGATACGCAGTATTTT,CASRQGTTSTDTQYF,.,TRBJ2-3,TRBV2,few
TGTGCCAGCAGCCGGGACAGGGGTAACTATGGCTACACCTTC,CASSRDRGNYGYTF,TRBD1,TRBJ1-2,TRBV2,.
TGTGCCAGCTCACCCGTAAAGGGTTCCTACGAGCAGTACTTC,CASSPVKGSYEQYF,.,TRBJ2-7,TRBV18,.
TGTGCCTGGAGTTCCTTAGCCTACGAGCAGTACTTC,CAWSSLAYEQYF,.,TRBJ2-7,TRBV30,.
TGTGCCAGCAGTTACTCGAGTTCTCCGGAATACGAGCAGTACTTC,CASSYSSSPEYEQYF,.,TRBJ2-7,TRBV6-5,.
TGTGCCAGCAGCACGGTCGGGTTAGCGGCCGCCTACGAGCAGTACTTC,CASSTVGLAAAYEQYF,.,TRBJ2-7,TRBV3-1/TRBV3-2,.
TGTGCCAGCAGCTTGGGGGGGGGATCAATGAACACTGAAGCTTTCTTT,CASSLGGGSMNTEAFF,.,TRBJ1-1,TRBV5-4,.
TGTGCCAGCAGCCAAGTCTGGCGAAGCTCCTACAATGAGCAGTTCTTC,CASSQVWRSSYNEQFF,.,TRBJ2-1,TRBV14,.
TGTGCCAGCCAGGACGGGGATGAGCAGTTCTTC,CASQDGDEQFF,.,TRBJ2-1,TRBV24-1,.
TGTGCCAGCAGGCCCGAGATGATTGGACCCCTCCACTTT,CASRPEMIGPLHF,.,TRBJ1-6,TRBV5-4,.
TGTGCCTGGAGTGTATATGGGGCGTACGAGCAGTACTTC,CAWSVYGAYEQYF,.,TRBJ2-7,TRBV30,.
TGTGCCAGCAGCTTAGGGGCGGCAGTTCTAAACACTGAAGCTTTCTTT,CASSLGAAVLNTEAFF,.,TRBJ1-1,TRBV11-2,.
TGTGCCTGGACAAAAGACGGAAGCTCTGGAAACACCATATATTTT,CAWTKDGSSGNTIYF,.,TRBJ1-3,TRBV30,.
TGTGCCAGCCTACAGGGAACCTACAATGAGCAGTTCTTC,CASLQGTYNEQFF,.,TRBJ2-1,TRBV28,.
TGTGCCAGCAGCCCCCCGAAGGGTAGCGGGAGATTCTACGAGCAGTACTTC,CASSPPKGSGRFYEQYF,TRBD2,TRBJ2-7,TRBV3-1/TRBV3-2,few
TGCAGTGCTAGTGAGGCAAGGAAGAATTACAATGAGCAGTTCTTC,CSASEARKNYNEQFF,.,TRBJ2-1,TRBV20-1,.
TGTGCCAGCAGATTCCCGGGACAGGGGGCTAATTCACCCCTCCACTTT,CASRFPGQGANSPLHF,TRBD1,TRBJ1-6,TRBV7-2,once
TGTGCCAGTAGTTTGGGCGGACAAGAGACCCAGTACTTC,CASSLGGQETQYF,.,TRBJ2-5,TRBV19,.
TGTGCCAGCAGAAAAGCCCTTTCCACAGATACGCAGTATTTT,CASRKALSTDTQYF,.,TRBJ2-3,TRBV27,.